These 2 T cell receptor beta chains were sequenced from one sample in a study of response to subunit inactivated influenza vaccine. TCRdb recomputed calls from the RT-PCR reads with MiXCR, one row per CDR3 protein. This table holds approximately 730,000 distinct CDR3 sequences, roughly 13% found once. The starting material was PBMCs from blood, obtained roughly 15 days before vaccination. The receptors here all came from a man aged 50-59 years who received an inactivated influenza vaccine.

This clonotype was detected a few times. The chain employs TRBV7-2 and TRBJ2-7; TRBD2 matches 7 bases. V shed 3 bases and J 3 bases; nucleotides not matched to a gene: 5. The germline gives CDR1 SGHTA, CDR2 FQGNSA. The CDR3 is 14 residues long. The CDR3 sequence: CASSLAGTNYEQYF. As DNA, the CDR3 is TGTGCCAGCAGCTTGGCCGGGACTAACTACGAGCAGTACTTC. The full variable domain, completed using reference TRBV7-2 and TRBJ2-7, is GAGVSQSPSNKVTEKGKDVELRCDPISGHTALYWYRQSLGQGLEFLIYFQGNSAPDKSGLPSDRFSAERTGGSVSTLTIQRTQQEDSAVYLCASSLAGTNYEQYFGPGTRLTVT.

The chain combines TRBV6-2 or TRBV6-3 with TRBJ2-1; 11 positions agree with TRBD1. The germline CDR1 and CDR2 sequences are MNHEY and SVGEGT. Losses at the gene ends were 4 bases for V and 7 bases for J; bases not matched to a gene: 12. The CDR3 covers 17 residues. The CDR3 spells CASSFAPAGTGGNEQFF. As DNA, the CDR3 is TGTGCCAGCAGTTTCGCCCCCGCCGGGACAGGGGGGAATGAGCAGTTCTTC.